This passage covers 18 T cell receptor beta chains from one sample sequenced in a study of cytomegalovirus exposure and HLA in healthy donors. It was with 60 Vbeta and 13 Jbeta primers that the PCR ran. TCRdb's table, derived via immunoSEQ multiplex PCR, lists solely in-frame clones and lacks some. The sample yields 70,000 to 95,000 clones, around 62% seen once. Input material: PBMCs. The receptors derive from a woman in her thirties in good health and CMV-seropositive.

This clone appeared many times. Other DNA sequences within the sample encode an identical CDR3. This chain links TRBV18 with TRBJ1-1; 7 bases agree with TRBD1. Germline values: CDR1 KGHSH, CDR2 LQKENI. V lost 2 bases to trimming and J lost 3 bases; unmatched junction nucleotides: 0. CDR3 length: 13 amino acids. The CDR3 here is CASSPTGDTEAFF. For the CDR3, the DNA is TGTGCCAGCTCACCAACAGGGGACACTGAAGCTTTCTTT.

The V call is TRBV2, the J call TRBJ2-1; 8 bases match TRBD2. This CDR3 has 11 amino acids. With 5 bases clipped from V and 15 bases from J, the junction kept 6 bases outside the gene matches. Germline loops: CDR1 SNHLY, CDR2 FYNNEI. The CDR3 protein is CASSTGTSLFF. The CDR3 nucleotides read TGTGCCAGCAGTACCGGGACTAGTTTGTTCTTC.

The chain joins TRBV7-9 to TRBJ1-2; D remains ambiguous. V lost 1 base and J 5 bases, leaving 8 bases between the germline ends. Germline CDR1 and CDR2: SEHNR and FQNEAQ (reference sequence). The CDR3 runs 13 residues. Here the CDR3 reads CASSLDVRYGYTF. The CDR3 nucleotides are TGTGCCAGCAGCTTAGATGTCCGGTATGGCTACACCTTC.

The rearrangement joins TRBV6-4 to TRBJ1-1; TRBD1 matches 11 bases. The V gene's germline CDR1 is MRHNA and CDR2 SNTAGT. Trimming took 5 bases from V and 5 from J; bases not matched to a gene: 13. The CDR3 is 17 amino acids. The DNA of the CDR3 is TGTGCCAGCAGTTCCGGACAGGGGGCAAGGAGGTGGACTGAAGCTTTCTTT. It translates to CASSSGQGARRWTEAFF.

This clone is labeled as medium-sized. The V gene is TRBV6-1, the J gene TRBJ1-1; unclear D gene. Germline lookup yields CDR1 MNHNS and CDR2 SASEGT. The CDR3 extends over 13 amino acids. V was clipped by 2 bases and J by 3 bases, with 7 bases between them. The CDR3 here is CASSELQHTEAFF. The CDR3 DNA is TGTGCCAGCAGTGAACTACAGCACACTGAAGCTTTCTTT.

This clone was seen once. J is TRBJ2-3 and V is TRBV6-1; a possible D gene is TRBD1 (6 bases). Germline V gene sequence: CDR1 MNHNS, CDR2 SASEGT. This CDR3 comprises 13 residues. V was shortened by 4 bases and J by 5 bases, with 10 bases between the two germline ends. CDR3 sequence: CASSADRRDTQYF. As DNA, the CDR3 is TGTGCCAGCAGTGCCGACAGGCGAGATACGCAGTATTTT.

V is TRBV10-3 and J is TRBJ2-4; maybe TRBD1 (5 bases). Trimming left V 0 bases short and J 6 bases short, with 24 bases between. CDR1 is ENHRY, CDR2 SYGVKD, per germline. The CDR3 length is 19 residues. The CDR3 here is CAISESLQARVPQGNIQYF. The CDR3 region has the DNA TGTGCCATCAGTGAGTCGTTACAGGCCCGTGTCCCCCAAGGAAACATTCAGTACTTC.

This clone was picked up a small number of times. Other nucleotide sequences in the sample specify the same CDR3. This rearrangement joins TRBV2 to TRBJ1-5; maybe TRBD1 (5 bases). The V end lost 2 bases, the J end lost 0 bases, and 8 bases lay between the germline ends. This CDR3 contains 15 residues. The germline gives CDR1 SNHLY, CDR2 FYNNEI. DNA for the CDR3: TGTGCCAGCAGTGAACGGGGGTCTAGCAATCAGCCCCAGCATTTT. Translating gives CASSERGSSNQPQHF.

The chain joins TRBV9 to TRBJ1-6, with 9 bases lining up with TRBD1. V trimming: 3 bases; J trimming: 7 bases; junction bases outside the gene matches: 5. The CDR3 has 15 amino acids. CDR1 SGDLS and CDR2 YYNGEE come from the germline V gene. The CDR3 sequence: CASSGPGQGNSPLHF. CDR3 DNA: TGTGCCAGCAGCGGCCCGGGACAGGGAAATTCACCCCTCCACTTT.

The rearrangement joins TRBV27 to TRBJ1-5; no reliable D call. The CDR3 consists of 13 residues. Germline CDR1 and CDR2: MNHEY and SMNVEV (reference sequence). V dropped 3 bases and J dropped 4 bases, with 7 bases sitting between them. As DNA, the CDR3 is TGTGCCAGCAGTTTTGGGGAGAATCAGCCCCAGCATTTT. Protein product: CASSFGENQPQHF.

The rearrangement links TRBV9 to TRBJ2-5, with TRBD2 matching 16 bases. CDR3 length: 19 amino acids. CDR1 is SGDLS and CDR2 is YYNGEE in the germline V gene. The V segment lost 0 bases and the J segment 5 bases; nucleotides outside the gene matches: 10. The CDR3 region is CASSVGVGTSGGALETQYF. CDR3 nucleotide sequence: TGTGCCAGCAGCGTAGGAGTTGGGACTAGCGGGGGGGCACTGGAGACCCAGTACTTC.

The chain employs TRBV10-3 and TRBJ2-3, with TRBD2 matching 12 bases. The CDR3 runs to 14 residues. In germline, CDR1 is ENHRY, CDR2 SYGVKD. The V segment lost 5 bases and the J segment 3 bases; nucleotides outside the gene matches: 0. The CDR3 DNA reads TGTGCCATCAGTACTAGCGGGGGGACAGATACGCAGTATTTT. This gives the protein CAISTSGGTDTQYF.

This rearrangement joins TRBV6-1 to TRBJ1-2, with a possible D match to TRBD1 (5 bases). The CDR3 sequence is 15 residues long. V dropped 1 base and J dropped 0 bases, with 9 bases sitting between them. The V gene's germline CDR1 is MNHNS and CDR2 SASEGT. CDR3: CASSEGGFSNYGYTF. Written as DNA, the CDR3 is TGTGCCAGCAGTGAAGGGGGCTTTTCTAACTATGGCTACACCTTC.

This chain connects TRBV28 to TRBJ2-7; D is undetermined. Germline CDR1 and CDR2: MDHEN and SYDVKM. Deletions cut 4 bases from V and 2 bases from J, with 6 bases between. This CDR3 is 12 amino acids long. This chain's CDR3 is CASSYTAYEQYF. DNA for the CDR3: TGTGCCAGCAGTTACACCGCCTACGAGCAGTACTTC.

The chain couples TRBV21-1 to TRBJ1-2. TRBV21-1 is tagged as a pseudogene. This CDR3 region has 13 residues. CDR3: CASSKEAGYGYTF. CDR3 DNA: TGTGCCAGCAGCAAAGAGGCGGGCTATGGCTACACCTTC.

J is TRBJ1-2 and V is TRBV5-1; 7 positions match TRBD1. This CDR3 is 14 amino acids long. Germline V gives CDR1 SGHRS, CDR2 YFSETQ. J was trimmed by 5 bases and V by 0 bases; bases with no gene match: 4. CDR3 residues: CASSLDRGFYGYTF. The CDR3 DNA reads TGCGCCAGCAGCTTGGACAGGGGTTTTTATGGCTACACCTTC. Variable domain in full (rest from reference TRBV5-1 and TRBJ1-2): KAGVTQTPRYLIKTRGQQVTLSCSPISGHRSVSWYQQTPGQGLQFLFEYFSETQRNKGNFPGRFSGRQFSNSRSEMNVSTLELGDSALYLCASSLDRGFYGYTFGSGTRLTVV.

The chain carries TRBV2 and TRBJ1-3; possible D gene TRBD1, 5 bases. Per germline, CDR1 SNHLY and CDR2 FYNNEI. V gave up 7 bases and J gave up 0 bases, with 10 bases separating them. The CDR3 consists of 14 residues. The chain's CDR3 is CASTLTVSGNTIYF. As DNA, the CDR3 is TGTGCCAGCACGTTGACAGTCTCTGGAAACACCATATATTTT. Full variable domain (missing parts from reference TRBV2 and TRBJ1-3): EPEVTQTPSHQVTQMGQEVILRCVPISNHLYFYWYRQILGQKVEFLVSFYNNEISEKSEIFDDQFSVERPDGSNFTLKIRSTKLEDSAMYFCASTLTVSGNTIYFGEGSWLTVV.

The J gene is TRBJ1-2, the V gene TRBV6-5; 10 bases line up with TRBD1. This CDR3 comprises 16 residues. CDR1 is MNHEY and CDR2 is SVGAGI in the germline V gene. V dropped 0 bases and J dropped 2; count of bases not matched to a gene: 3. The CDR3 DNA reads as TGTGCCAGCAGTTACTCGACAGGGGGCTACAACTATGGCTACACCTTC. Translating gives CASSYSTGGYNYGYTF.